This T cell receptor beta chain was documented in a study of cytomegalovirus exposure and HLA in healthy donors. Germline-derived CDR1 and CDR2 are SGHRS and YFSETQ. There are 16 residues in the CDR3. With 4 bases removed from V and 1 base from J, the gap between germline ends came to 15 bases. Primers included in the PCR were 60 Vbeta and 13 Jbeta primers. This table comes from immunoSEQ multiplex PCR, and its TCRdb copy is limited to in-frame clones, with some not included. The data hold 90,000 or so clones, with roughly three quarters observed a single time. Findings and caveats of the study: A prior analysis recorded that most TCR beta V segments were productive about 87% or about 30% of the time. The authors reported that TCR beta sequences could predict HLA-A and HLA-B alleles. These predictions were accurate for most subjects in the first cohort. The investigators catalogued 150 to 200 TCR beta chains as cytomegalovirus-associated.

Notes on this clone: What it recognizes is unknown.

Sequenced material: PBMCs. V gene TRBV5-1 combines with J gene TRBJ1-3; tentatively, D is TRBD1 (5 bases). The TCR sequence derives from a woman aged 45-65 years in good health and CMV-seropositive. DNA for the CDR3: TGCGCCAGCAGCATGAGGGGAGGGGAGTCTGGAAACACCATATATTTT. The encoded protein is CASSMRGGESGNTIYF.